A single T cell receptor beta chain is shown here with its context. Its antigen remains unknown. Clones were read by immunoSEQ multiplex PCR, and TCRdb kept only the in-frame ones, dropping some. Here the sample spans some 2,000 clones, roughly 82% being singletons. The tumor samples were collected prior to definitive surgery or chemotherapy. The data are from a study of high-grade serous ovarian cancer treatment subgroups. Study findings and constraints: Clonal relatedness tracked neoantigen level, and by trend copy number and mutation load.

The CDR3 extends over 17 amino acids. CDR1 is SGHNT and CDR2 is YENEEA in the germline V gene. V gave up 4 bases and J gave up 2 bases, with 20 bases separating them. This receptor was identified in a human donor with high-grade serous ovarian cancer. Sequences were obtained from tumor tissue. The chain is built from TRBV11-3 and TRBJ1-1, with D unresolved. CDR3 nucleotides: TGTGCCAGCAGCTCGTACACGACCTTCCCCTCAAACACTGAAGCTTTCTTT. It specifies CASSSYTTFPSNTEAFF.